What follows are 25 T cell receptor beta chains derived from one specimen sequenced in a study of tumor-infiltrating lymphocytes in primary liver carcinoma. Each 20-30 mg portion of unsorted bulk tissue served as the source for co-extraction of RNA and DNA. Total RNA amounting to around 530 ng was the source from which TCR beta cDNA was made with a constant-region primer. Sequencing libraries for TCR beta derived from three nested multiplex PCR rounds that used slightly modified ARM-PCR. Both of the initial two PCR rounds ran for roughly 10 cycles and employed TRBV1-TRBV30 forward primers alongside a C-beta reverse primer. TCRdb recomputed calls from the multiplex PCR reads with MiXCR, one row per CDR3 protein. Here the sample spans about 200,000 distinct CDR3 sequences, just under 85% being singletons. Sequencing used tumor tissue from primary liver carcinoma. The receptors derive from a man aged 35 to 55 with primary liver carcinoma and hepatitis B virus infection.

The chain combines TRBV29-1 with TRBJ2-5, with 8 bases identical to TRBD1. The V gene's germline CDR1 is SQVTM and CDR2 ANQGSEA. The CDR3 covers 13 residues. V trimming: 7 bases; J trimming: 14 bases; junction bases outside the gene matches: 18. CDR3 protein: CSAPRGQGETRYF. In nucleotides, the CDR3 is TGCAGCGCCCCACGAGGACAGGGAGAGACCCGATACTTC.

Worth noting for this clonotype: The conserved final phenylalanine or tryptophan is absent from the CDR3, which likely points to a read error. The chain joins TRBV7-8 to TRBJ2-3, with D perhaps matching TRBD1 (6 bases). The CDR3 is 17 amino acids. CDR1 and CDR2 (germline): SGHVS, FQNEAQ. The CDR3 reads CDSSSGLTGQSTDTQYS. CDR3 bases: TGTGACAGCAGCTCCGGTCTGACAGGCCAAAGCACAGATACGCAGTATTCT.

This clonotype was detected once. The chain is built from TRBV12-3 or TRBV12-4 and TRBJ2-1; TRBD2 matches at 11 bases. This CDR3 comprises 17 residues. J was trimmed by 6 bases and V by 9 bases; bases with no gene match: 16. The CDR3 nucleotides are TGTGCCAGGATCAAAAACACCCCGGGACTAGCGGCCAATGAGCAGTTCTTC. Translated, it gives CARIKNTPGLAANEQFF.

Comments on this clonotype: This sequence may be a read error, since a much larger clone differs from it by one base. This sequence joins TRBV7-8 and TRBJ2-3; 7 nucleotides align to TRBD2. The CDR3 loop spans 17 amino acids. Germline assignment: CDR1 SGHVS and CDR2 FQNEAQ. Trimming at V came to 5 bases and at J to 6 bases, leaving 17 bases not matched to a gene. Here the CDR3 reads CASSPWGLTVLRDTQYF. For the CDR3, the DNA is TGTGCCAGCAGCCCGTGGGGACTAACGGTCCTCCGGGATACGCAGTATTTT.

In the case of this clonotype: The conserved closing phenylalanine or tryptophan is absent in this CDR3, likely reflecting a read error. The V gene is TRBV7-9, the J gene TRBJ2-5; weak D call: TRBD2 (5 bases). Trimming shortened V by 3 bases and J by 7 bases, and 15 bases separated the two germline ends. The length of the CDR3 is 14 residues. Looked up from germline, CDR1 is SEHNR and CDR2 is FQNEAQ (reference sequence). The CDR3 region is CASSLGGGVGTQYI. The CDR3 DNA reads as TGTGCCAGCAGCTTGGGCGGAGGTGTGGGGACCCAGTACATC.

As to this clonotype: Compared with germline, one end of the junction differs, possibly owing to a read error. The V gene is TRBV10-3, the J gene TRBJ2-2; tentative D call: TRBD1 (5 bases). The CDR3 has 14 residues. Germline lookup yields CDR1 ENHRY and CDR2 SYGVKD. CDR3 region: CASLAAGNTRELFF. DNA for the CDR3: TGTGCGAGTTTAGCAGCAGGGAACACCAGGGAGCTGTTTTTT.

With regard to this clonotype: Mismatch with germline at one junction end may stem from a read error. The V gene is TRBV29-1, the J gene TRBJ1-1; D gene ambiguous. The CDR3 spans 12 residues. Germline V CDR1 and CDR2: SQVTM, ANQGSEA. The CDR3 is CSVDRMNTEALF. The CDR3 coding sequence is TGCAGCGTTGATAGGATGAACACTGAAGCTTTATTT.

For the CDR3, the DNA is TGTGTCAGTACTCCCGGGGGCTACGAGCAGTACTTC. It codes for CVSTPGGYEQYF. The chain employs TRBV11-2 and TRBJ2-1, with D perhaps TRBD2 (6 bases). TRBJ2-7 explains the end of the DNA better; the J call may be wrong. Germline CDR1 is SGHAT and CDR2 is FQNNGV. The CDR3 loop spans 12 amino acids.

The V gene is TRBV24-1, the J gene TRBJ2-2; D is perhaps TRBD1 or TRBD2 (7 bases each). Germline-derived CDR1 and CDR2 are KGHDR and SFDVKD. The germline V and J ends were trimmed by 5 bases and 5 bases, with 17 bases remaining between them. The CDR3 contains 16 residues. The CDR3 DNA follows: TGTGCCACCAGTGGCTCCCGACAGGGAGGGACCGGGGAGCTGTTTTTT. Its protein is CATSGSRQGGTGELFF.

This clonotype is a singleton in its sample. The junction differs from germline at one of its ends, possibly a read error. The V gene is TRBV11-3, the J gene TRBJ2-3; no firm D call. Germline CDR1 SGHNT, CDR2 YENEEA. The CDR3 length is 16 residues. CDR3 sequence (DNA): TGTGCCAGCAGCTTAGACAGCATGAGTATAACAGTTACGCAGTATTTT. Translated: CASSLDSMSITVTQYF.

The genes are TRBV24-1 and TRBJ2-3; possible D gene TRBD2, 6 bases. Germline assignment: CDR1 KGHDR and CDR2 SFDVKD. The CDR3 contains 16 residues. Trimming took 5 bases from V and 0 from J, leaving 14 bases between them. DNA of the CDR3: TGTGCCACCAGTGGGAGGGGAACATCTAGCACAGATACGCAGTATTTT. This codes for CATSGRGTSSTDTQYF.

Regarding this clonotype: The CDR3 does not close with the conserved phenylalanine or tryptophan, likely indicating a read error. The rearrangement links TRBV11-2 to TRBJ2-5; 10 bases align to TRBD2. The germline gives CDR1 SGHAT, CDR2 FQNNGV. This CDR3 contains 14 residues. In DNA form, the CDR3 reads TGTGCCAACAGCTCAGCTAGCGGGAGTAGGACCCAGTACCTT. This encodes CANSSASGSRTQYL.

The chain recombines TRBV5-4 with TRBJ2-7; D unresolved. V was shortened by 3 bases and J by 0 bases, with 13 bases between the two germline ends. The CDR3 extends over 15 amino acids. Germline V gene lookup returns CDR1 SGHNT and CDR2 YYREEE (reference sequence). The CDR3 DNA follows: TGTGCCAGCAGCTCCCCGTGTGGGAACTCCTACGAGCAGTACTTC. It specifies CASSSPCGNSYEQYF.

A remark on this clonotype: At one end the junction does not follow the germline gene, possibly because of a read error. The chain uses TRBV4-3 and TRBJ1-2, with TRBD1 matching over 10 bases. This CDR3 comprises 15 residues. Germline assignment: CDR1 LGHNA and CDR2 YSLEER. The CDR3 sequence: CANSQDSGTGDGYTF. Here the CDR3 DNA reads TGTGCCAACAGCCAAGATTCTGGGACAGGGGATGGCTACACCTTC.

This CDR3 reads CASAEGGLQHF. The CDR3 nucleotides are TGCGCCAGCGCAGAGGGGGGCTTACAGCATTTT. This sequence joins TRBV10-2 and TRBJ1-5; D possibly corresponds to TRBD1 (6 bases). The CDR3 is 11 amino acids. Trimming pared 8 bases from V and 13 bases from J, leaving 15 bases between. Germline CDR1 reads WSHSY; CDR2 reads SAAADI.

Regarding this clonotype: Its ends do not fully match the called genes, so a read error is possible. The chain couples TRBV7-9 to TRBJ1-4; 9 bases are a match to TRBD1. Germline V gene lookup returns CDR1 SEHNR and CDR2 FQNEAQ (reference sequence). The length of the CDR3 is 16 residues. CDR3 amino acids: CASNLAIDRGKEKLFF. In DNA form, the CDR3 reads TGTGCCAGCAACTTAGCTATCGACAGGGGGAAGGAAAAACTGTTTTTT.

The CDR3 DNA follows: TGTGCCAGCAGACGGTGGGACGGAGAGACCCAGTACTTC. Translating it yields CASRRWDGETQYF. V is TRBV12-3 or TRBV12-4 and J is TRBJ2-5; either TRBD1 or TRBD2 may fit D (5 bases each). The CDR3 sequence is 13 residues long. V was pared by 6 bases and J by 4 bases, with 12 bases between.

CDR3 nucleotides: TGCAGCCTCCTCAGTCCGGGACCCACTGGGGAGCTGTTTTTT. Translation: CSLLSPGPTGELFF. The chain recombines TRBV29-1 with TRBJ2-2; D may correspond to TRBD1 or TRBD2 (5 bases each). This CDR3 has 14 amino acids. The V end lost 8 bases, the J end lost 8 bases, and 21 bases lay between the germline ends. Germline V CDR1 and CDR2: SQVTM, ANQGSEA.

With regard to this clonotype: It may be a read error: a sequence one base away is much more abundant. Without the conserved terminal phenylalanine or tryptophan, this CDR3 likely stems from a read error. The chain joins TRBV28 to TRBJ1-4; the D is unclear. The V end lost 6 bases, the J end lost 6 bases, and 14 bases lay between the germline ends. This CDR3 spans 14 amino acids. Germline CDR1 reads MDHEN; CDR2 reads SYDVKM. CDR3 region: CASRLDRSYEKLFL. CDR3 nucleotides: TGTGCCAGCAGATTGGACCGTAGCTATGAAAAACTGTTTTTA.

Note on this clonotype: One end of the junction fails to match germline, which may point to a read error. V and J are TRBV11-3 and TRBJ2-1; a weak D match, TRBD2 (6 bases). Germline V gene sequence: CDR1 SGHNT, CDR2 YENEEA. This CDR3 spans 17 amino acids. The CDR3 region has the DNA TGTGCCAACAGCTTTGGCGTACCGGGACTCCCCGACAATGAGCAGTTCTTC. Its protein is CANSFGVPGLPDNEQFF.

Regarding this clonotype: Given the absence of the conserved phenylalanine or tryptophan at the CDR3 end, a read error is likely. No DNA is shown, since the ends of the CDR3 on it are uncertain; the CDR3 is the one TCRdb lists. This chain links TRBV4-3 with TRBJ2-5; TRBD2, the D gene given by the table, was not confirmed from the DNA. The CDR3 is 17 residues long, ends included. Per the germline V gene, CDR1 is LGHNA and CDR2 is YSLEER. CDR3: CASRQAASGRTGETEYL.

About this clonotype: The junction differs from germline at one of its ends, possibly a read error. The rearrangement joins TRBV6-2 or TRBV6-3 to TRBJ2-7; 12 bases align to TRBD2. Looked up from germline, CDR1 is MNHEY and CDR2 is SVGEGT. This CDR3 is 17 amino acids long. As DNA, the CDR3 is TGTGCCAGTAGTTATGATGCGAGGACTAGCGGGATCTACGAGCAGTACTTC. This gives the protein CASSYDARTSGIYEQYF.

With respect to this clonotype: Sequence at one end of the junction differs from germline and may be a read error. This rearrangement joins TRBV11-3 to TRBJ2-1; 8 nucleotides line up with TRBD2. Germline V gene lookup returns CDR1 SGHNT and CDR2 YENEEA. The CDR3 sequence is 14 residues long. The CDR3 loop is CTSGLGVSNNEQLF. As DNA, the CDR3 is TGTACTAGCGGCTTAGGCGTCTCGAACAATGAGCAGTTATTC.

Many counts were recorded for this clonotype. This chain connects TRBV10-1 to TRBJ2-3; 10 bases fit TRBD2. Trimming cost V 5 bases and J 6 bases; bases outside gene matches: 5. This CDR3 has 14 amino acids. Germline V CDR1 and CDR2: WNHNN, SYGVQD (reference sequence). The CDR3 loop reads CASSSGRASDTQYF. CDR3 DNA sequence: TGCGCCAGCAGTAGCGGGAGGGCCTCGGATACGCAGTATTTT.

Points on this clonotype: At one of its ends the junction is not consistent with the germline gene, which may arise from a read error. The rearrangement links TRBV4-3 to TRBJ2-7; 7 nucleotides align to TRBD2. Germline V lookup: CDR1 LGHNA, CDR2 YSLEER. CDR3 length: 16 residues. CDR3 sequence (DNA): TGTGCCAGCAACCAAGATAGGGTTAGCGGGTACTACGAGCAGTACTTC. This sequence encodes CASNQDRVSGYYEQYF.